A single sample gave rise to the 32 T cell receptor beta chains below, sequenced in a study of T cell repertoires in cytomegalovirus infection. TCRdb reprocessed the reads via MiXCR and lists one record per CDR3 protein. Here the sample spans 400,000 or so distinct CDR3 sequences, approximately 32% being singletons. The sequenced sample consisted of PBMCs. The source is a human donor in good health (CMV status not recorded). Some clones in this sample may be carry-over from other donors' samples.

This clonotype was counted at least ten times. The genes are TRBV9 and TRBJ2-3; TRBD1 aligns across 10 bases. V trimming: 0 bases; J trimming: 0 bases; junction bases outside the gene matches: 4. CDR3 length: 17 residues. Germline assignment: CDR1 SGDLS and CDR2 YYNGEE. The CDR3: CASSVVGTGDSTDTQYF. DNA of the CDR3: TGTGCCAGCAGCGTAGTGGGGACAGGGGATAGCACAGATACGCAGTATTTT. The full variable domain, completed using reference TRBV9 and TRBJ2-3, is DSGVTQTPKHLITATGQRVTLRCSPRSGDLSVYWYQQSLDQGLQFLIQYYNGEERAKGNILERFSAQQFPDLHSELNLSSLELGDSALYFCASSVVGTGDSTDTQYFGPGTRLTVL.

This clonotype came up a few times. V and J are TRBV6-2 or TRBV6-3 and TRBJ2-7, with 8 positions matching TRBD1. Losses at the gene ends were 6 bases for V and 4 bases for J; bases not matched to a gene: 8. Germline values: CDR1 MNHEY, CDR2 SVGEGT. The CDR3 covers 14 residues. CDR3 region: CASRRTGGRYEQYF. For the CDR3, the DNA is TGTGCCAGCAGACGAACAGGGGGGCGTTACGAGCAGTACTTC.

The DNA of the CDR3 is TGTGCCAGCAGATCCGGGACAGCCAGCTCCTACGAGCAGTACTTC. Residues: CASRSGTASSYEQYF. This chain connects TRBV27 to TRBJ2-7; 7 bases are a match to TRBD1. The germline V gene encodes CDR1 MNHEY and CDR2 SMNVEV (reference sequence). Unmatched junction bases numbered 8, after V lost 6 bases and J lost 0 bases. This CDR3 contains 15 residues.

About this clonotype: This likely comes from a read error, as the CDR3 has no conserved phenylalanine or tryptophan at its end. The chain carries TRBV7-2 and TRBJ2-5, with D possibly being TRBD2 (5 bases). The germline gives CDR1 SGHTA, CDR2 FQGNSA. The CDR3 has 13 residues. Trimming left V 0 bases short and J 5 bases short, with 7 bases between. Written as DNA, the CDR3 is TGTGCCAGCAGCTTAGCAGGCGGGGAGACCCAGTACTAC. Its protein is CASSLAGGETQYY.

The V call is TRBV28, the J call TRBJ2-7; 9 nucleotides align to TRBD2. The V gene's germline CDR1 is MDHEN and CDR2 SYDVKM. The CDR3 has 15 amino acids. V was pared by 4 bases and J by 4 bases, with 8 bases of the junction left unmatched. CDR3 sequence: CASSSLAGSLYEQYF. The DNA of the CDR3 is TGTGCCAGCAGTTCCCTAGCGGGGAGCTTGTACGAGCAGTACTTC. Based on the CDR3 plus reference TRBV28 and TRBJ2-7, the full variable domain is DVKVTQSSRYLVKRTGEKVFLECVQDMDHENMFWYRQDPGLGLRLIYFSYDVKMKEKGDIPEGYSVSREKKERFSLILESASTNQTSMYLCASSSLAGSLYEQYFGPGTRLTVT.

This clonotype was counted between two and nine times. This chain uses TRBV2 with TRBJ2-5; 9 bases are a match to TRBD2. The V and J ends lost 6 bases and 1 base, in that order; junction bases with no gene match: 6. The CDR3 is 15 amino acids. CDR1 SNHLY and CDR2 FYNNEI come from the germline V gene. The CDR3 protein is CASRKAGGIQETQYF. In DNA form, the CDR3 reads TGTGCCAGCAGGAAAGCGGGGGGAATCCAAGAGACCCAGTACTTC.

This clonotype was seen ten or more times. The rearrangement links TRBV6-1 to TRBJ2-1, with D maybe TRBD1 (6 bases). Trimming shortened V by 2 bases and J by 8 bases, and 10 bases separated the two germline ends. CDR1 is MNHNS and CDR2 is SASEGT in the germline V gene. The length of the CDR3 is 13 residues. CDR3 sequence reads: CASSELGADEQFF. The CDR3 bases are TGTGCCAGCAGTGAACTGGGGGCGGATGAGCAGTTCTTC.

The rearrangement uses TRBV7-3 and TRBJ1-1, with no clear D. The CDR3 runs 15 residues. Deletions cut 3 bases from V and 3 bases from J, with 14 bases between. Looked up from germline, CDR1 is SGHTA and CDR2 is FQGTGA. The CDR3 sequence: CASSLRVWVHTEAFF. CDR3 nucleotide sequence: TGTGCCAGCAGCTTGAGGGTCTGGGTCCACACTGAAGCTTTCTTT.

The chain joins TRBV4-2 to TRBJ1-1; no firm D call. V lost 0 bases and J lost 4, with 9 bases in between. The CDR3 contains 14 residues. The germline V gene encodes CDR1 LGHNA and CDR2 YNFKEQ. The CDR3 region has the DNA TGTGCCAGCAGCCAAGATCGCGGGCTCACTGAAGCTTTCTTT. Its protein product is CASSQDRGLTEAFF.

About this clonotype itself: The junction departs from germline at one end; a sequencing error may be responsible. The rearrangement joins TRBV7-6 to TRBJ2-3; a possible D gene is TRBD2 (5 bases). This CDR3 has 20 amino acids. Looked up from germline, CDR1 is SGHVS and CDR2 is FNYEAQ. CDR3 DNA sequence: TGTGCCAGCCACTTAGACTATCTTCAACAGACCGGGAAAAGCACGGATACGCAGTATTTT. Its protein is CASHLDYLQQTGKSTDTQYF.

This sequence joins TRBV4-1 and TRBJ2-7; tentatively, D is TRBD1 (5 bases). Germline-derived CDR1 and CDR2 are MGHRA and YSYEKL. V lost 5 bases to trimming and J lost 1 base, with 15 bases between them. The CDR3 length is 15 residues. The CDR3: CASSESPTASYEQYF. For the CDR3, the DNA is TGCGCCAGCAGCGAATCACCGACAGCGTCCTACGAGCAGTACTTC.

This chain links TRBV7-2 with TRBJ2-1; D ambiguous. Germline V gene data show CDR1 as SGHTA and CDR2 as FQGNSA. The length of the CDR3 is 17 residues. V was trimmed by 2 bases and J by 7 bases, leaving 21 bases between them. The CDR3 DNA is TGTGCCAGCAGCTTAAGGAGTTGGGTAGCCTCTCGGAATGAGCAGTTCTTC. This encodes CASSLRSWVASRNEQFF.

The chain employs TRBV20-1 and TRBJ2-1; a possible D gene is TRBD2 (5 bases). V shed 4 bases and J shed 0 bases, with 10 bases lying between them. There are 14 residues in the CDR3. Germline lookup yields CDR1 DFQATT and CDR2 SNEGSKA (reference sequence). This CDR3 is CSAISGSSYNEQFF. CDR3 sequence (DNA): TGCAGTGCTATAAGCGGAAGCTCCTACAATGAGCAGTTCTTC.

This clonotype was seen only once. The chain employs TRBV12-3 or TRBV12-4 and TRBJ2-2, with TRBD1 as a possible D gene (6 bases). The CDR3 is 13 amino acids. Trimming left V 4 bases short and J 7 bases short, with 10 bases between. The CDR3 sequence is CASSWTASGELFF. CDR3 DNA: TGTGCCAGCAGTTGGACAGCTAGCGGGGAGCTGTTTTTT.

Ten or more counts support this clonotype. The chain is built from TRBV6-1 and TRBJ1-2; D call uncertain. Germline V CDR1 and CDR2: MNHNS, SASEGT. Deletions cut 4 bases from V and 3 bases from J, with 9 bases between. The CDR3 covers 13 residues. CDR3 sequence: CASSGAIDYGYTF. DNA of the CDR3: TGTGCCAGCAGTGGGGCAATTGACTATGGCTACACCTTC.

J is TRBJ2-2 and V is TRBV12-3 or TRBV12-4, with TRBD1 matching 8 bases. The CDR3 extends over 16 amino acids. The ends lost 2 bases at V and 4 bases at J; junction bases unmatched: 6. The CDR3 loop reads CASSLWQGASTGELFF. For the CDR3, the DNA is TGTGCCAGCAGTTTATGGCAGGGGGCGAGCACCGGGGAGCTGTTTTTT.

This clonotype showed up just a few times. This rearrangement joins TRBV5-1 to TRBJ2-5; 11 bases are shared with TRBD2. Germline V gene lookup returns CDR1 SGHRS and CDR2 YFSETQ. The J segment lost 2 bases and the V segment lost 1 base, leaving 7 bases of the junction unmatched. The CDR3 has 17 residues. The DNA for the CDR3 is TGCGCCAGCAGCTTGTTGCCTAGCGGGGGGACTCAAGAGACCCAGTACTTC. This codes for CASSLLPSGGTQETQYF.

This clonotype was recorded a few times. The chain carries TRBV27 and TRBJ2-7; D unresolved. Trimming shortened V by 2 bases and J by 1 base, and 9 bases separated the two germline ends. The CDR3 length is 14 residues. CDR1 is MNHEY and CDR2 is SMNVEV in the germline V gene (reference sequence). In DNA, the CDR3 is TGTGCCAGCAGTTTAAGCTGGGGTTCCTACGAGCAGTACTTC. It is translated as CASSLSWGSYEQYF.

This clonotype was counted many times. The V call is TRBV4-1, the J call TRBJ2-7; 7 positions match TRBD1. Germline values: CDR1 MGHRA, CDR2 YSYEKL. The CDR3 length is 17 residues. Trimming took 0 bases from V and 2 from J; bases not matched to a gene: 10. The CDR3, as DNA: TGCGCCAGCAGCCAAGATCTCTCGGGAAGGGGGCCCTACGAGCAGTACTTC. Translating it yields CASSQDLSGRGPYEQYF.

This clonotype has at least ten counts. This rearrangement joins TRBV5-4 to TRBJ2-2, with 12 bases fitting TRBD1. Trimming at V came to 4 bases and at J to 4 bases, leaving 5 bases not matched to a gene. Germline V gene lookup returns CDR1 SGHNT and CDR2 YYREEE (reference sequence). The CDR3 is 16 residues long. CDR3 protein: CASSHRDRGLTGELFF. The DNA for the CDR3 is TGTGCCAGCAGCCACCGGGACAGGGGGCTCACCGGGGAGCTGTTTTTT.

This sequence joins TRBV19 and TRBJ1-4; D not certain. CDR3 size: 13 residues. V was shortened by 5 bases and J by 3 bases, with 7 bases between the two germline ends. Looked up from germline, CDR1 is LNHDA and CDR2 is SQIVND (reference sequence). The DNA of the CDR3 is TGTGCCAGTAGTTGGTTGGCTAATGAAAAACTGTTTTTT. Its translation: CASSWLANEKLFF.

V gene TRBV24-1 combines with J gene TRBJ2-3; possibly TRBD1 for D (5 bases). The CDR3 is made up of 15 amino acids. Trimming left V 5 bases short and J 0 bases short, with 11 bases between. Looked up from germline, CDR1 is KGHDR and CDR2 is SFDVKD. This CDR3 reads CATSVTDASTDTQYF. DNA of the CDR3: TGTGCCACCAGTGTGACAGATGCTAGCACAGATACGCAGTATTTT.

The gene calls are TRBV6-6 and TRBJ2-7; the D is unclear. V lost 0 bases to trimming and J lost 4 bases, with 10 bases between them. Germline CDR1 MNHNY, CDR2 SVGAGI (reference sequence). This CDR3 comprises 14 residues. The CDR3: CASSYSGSFYEQYF. CDR3 DNA: TGTGCCAGCAGTTACTCAGGCAGCTTTTACGAGCAGTACTTC.

The chain combines TRBV5-1 with TRBJ1-4; D may be TRBD1 (5 bases). Trimming stripped 3 bases from V and 4 bases from J, with 19 bases between. The CDR3 is made up of 17 amino acids. Germline loops: CDR1 SGHRS, CDR2 YFSETQ. CDR3 region: CASSYTQGSRVNEKLFF. Written as DNA, the CDR3 is TGCGCCAGCAGCTATACCCAGGGTAGCAGGGTTAATGAAAAACTGTTTTTT.

About this clonotype: Given the absence of the conserved phenylalanine or tryptophan at the CDR3 end, a read error is likely. This chain uses TRBV18 with TRBJ2-7, with TRBD1 as a possible D gene (5 bases). The CDR3 length is 14 residues. Trimming pared 0 bases from V and 0 bases from J, leaving 6 bases between. The germline V gene encodes CDR1 KGHSH and CDR2 LQKENI. The CDR3 loop is CASSPPDSSYEQYL. For the CDR3, the DNA is TGTGCCAGCTCACCACCTGACAGCTCCTACGAGCAGTACTTA.

This chain uses TRBV12-3 or TRBV12-4 with TRBJ1-3, with D hard to call. The V gene lost 3 bases and the J gene lost 0 bases, with 9 bases spanning the gap. The CDR3 is made up of 15 amino acids. The CDR3 region is CASSFASSSGNTIYF. The CDR3 DNA sequence: TGTGCCAGCAGTTTCGCTTCGAGCTCTGGAAACACCATATATTTT.

V gene TRBV5-6 combines with J gene TRBJ1-5; D is unclear. V was clipped by 1 base and J by 5 bases, with 16 bases between them. In germline, CDR1 is SGHDT, CDR2 YYEEEE. The CDR3 length is 16 residues. This chain's CDR3 is CASSLYNSFPHQPQHF. The CDR3 DNA reads TGTGCCAGCAGCTTGTATAACAGCTTCCCTCATCAGCCCCAGCATTTT.

This clonotype was seen repeatedly, ten times or more. The V gene is TRBV6-1, the J gene TRBJ1-1; 8 nucleotides align to TRBD1. There are 16 residues in the CDR3. The trim removed 6 bases at V and 11 bases at J, leaving 20 bases unmatched. Germline lookup yields CDR1 MNHNS and CDR2 SASEGT. CDR3 loop: CASRARKGQEGITAFF. CDR3 DNA: TGTGCCAGCAGAGCGAGAAAGGGACAGGAGGGAATAACGGCTTTCTTT.

This clonotype was detected only a few times. The chain has TRBV5-6 and TRBJ2-7; D gene unclear. V was trimmed by 3 bases and J by 2 bases, leaving 12 bases between them. Germline lookup yields CDR1 SGHDT and CDR2 YYEEEE. CDR3 length: 14 residues. CDR3 loop: CASSSGSNPYEQYF. Here the CDR3 DNA reads TGTGCCAGCAGCTCCGGGTCTAACCCCTACGAGCAGTACTTC. Together with reference TRBV5-6 and TRBJ2-7, the CDR3 gives the full variable domain: DAGVTQSPTHLIKTRGQQVTLRCSPKSGHDTVSWYQQALGQGPQFIFQYYEEEERQRGNFPDRFSGHQFPNYSSELNVNALLLGDSALYLCASSSGSNPYEQYFGPGTRLTVT.

Points on this clonotype: The junction differs from germline at one of its ends, possibly a read error. The chain is built from TRBV7-6 and TRBJ1-4; no clear D. The CDR3 length is 15 residues. The germline gives CDR1 SGHVS, CDR2 FNYEAQ. CDR3 protein: CASSKNLSGGEQLFF. CDR3 in DNA: TGTGCCAGCAGCAAAAACCTCTCAGGCGGTGAACAACTGTTTTTT.

A remark on this clonotype: This may be a read error, as it is one base from a much larger clone. The gene calls are TRBV6-5 and TRBJ2-3, with TRBD2 matching over 11 bases. The CDR3 runs to 17 residues. The germline CDR1 and CDR2 sequences are MNHEY and SVGAGI. The CDR3 sequence is CASSYYPSGGRTDTLYF. CDR3 nucleotide sequence: TGTGCCAGCAGTTACTACCCTAGCGGGGGGCGCACAGATACGCTGTATTTT.

In its sample, this clonotype was seen a few times. The chain joins TRBV12-3 or TRBV12-4 to TRBJ1-1; no firm D call. CDR3 size: 13 residues. Trimming shortened V by 7 bases and J by 5 bases, and 14 bases separated the two germline ends. The CDR3 nucleotides read TGTGCCAGCACCCAAGACCCGAGAACTGAAGCTTTCTTT. This codes for CASTQDPRTEAFF.